This entry lists 28 T cell receptor beta chains sequenced from one sample in a study of blood T cell repertoires in COVID-19. Method: immunoSEQ multiplex PCR; TCRdb's copy keeps in-frame clones and lacks some. This table holds 70,000 or so clones, roughly 80% found once. Sequenced: peripheral blood. These TCRs come from a man aged 60-69 years with acute or convalescent COVID-19.

The chain links TRBV24-1 to TRBJ1-1; no definite D call. Between the trimmed V and J ends, which lost 3 bases and 4 bases, there was a span of 5 bases. Germline CDR1 is KGHDR and CDR2 is SFDVKD. This CDR3 has 12 amino acids. CDR3 DNA sequence: TGTGCCACCAGTGATGCAGGCACTGAAGCTTTCTTT. Translated, it gives CATSDAGTEAFF.

Comments on this clone: The germline gene is not matched at one end of the junction; a read error may be the cause. CDR3 in DNA: TGTGCCAGCAGCCTAGCGGGGGGGCCTCACAATGAGCAGTTCTTC. It codes for CASSLAGGPHNEQFF. The chain employs TRBV7-8 and TRBJ2-1, with TRBD2 matching 12 bases. Germline V CDR1 and CDR2: SGHVS, FQNEAQ. The CDR3 covers 15 residues.

The rearrangement links TRBV7-8 to TRBJ1-3; possibly TRBD1 for D (6 bases). Germline lookup yields CDR1 SGHVS and CDR2 FQNEAQ. V gave up 2 bases and J gave up 2 bases, with 10 bases separating them. This CDR3 is 15 amino acids long. The CDR3 reads CASSLSTGPGNTIYF. The CDR3 DNA sequence: TGTGCCAGCAGCTTAAGTACAGGGCCTGGAAACACCATATATTTT.

The rearrangement links TRBV5-1 to TRBJ2-5; 8 nucleotides match TRBD1. The CDR3 loop spans 16 amino acids. With 0 bases clipped from V and 5 bases from J, the junction kept 9 bases outside the gene matches. Germline-derived CDR1 and CDR2 are SGHRS and YFSETQ. In DNA, the CDR3 is TGCGCCAGCAGCTTGGGCCCGACAGGGGCTGAGGAGACCCAGTACTTC. The encoded protein is CASSLGPTGAEETQYF.

The chain uses TRBV6-5 and TRBJ1-4; no clear D. Germline assignment: CDR1 MNHEY and CDR2 SVGAGI. V gave up 2 bases and J gave up 8 bases, with 15 bases separating them. CDR3 length equals 15 residues. This CDR3 is CASSYDSFQVEKLFF. The CDR3 DNA sequence: TGTGCCAGCAGTTACGATTCGTTTCAGGTGGAAAAACTGTTTTTT.

V is TRBV6-5 and J is TRBJ1-2; tentative D call: TRBD1 (5 bases). Trimming stripped 10 bases from V and 7 bases from J, with 19 bases between. CDR1 is MNHEY and CDR2 is SVGAGI in the germline V gene. The CDR3 is made up of 13 amino acids. Here the CDR3 reads CATSRQGKSGYTF. CDR3 DNA: TGTGCCACCTCCCGCCAGGGAAAATCTGGCTACACCTTC.

This clone was detected once. J is TRBJ1-2 and V is TRBV7-2, with TRBD1 matching 7 bases. The CDR3 length is 14 residues. Germline V CDR1 and CDR2: SGHTA, FQGNSA. The V gene end was trimmed by 5 bases and the J gene end by 6 bases; junction bases not matched to a gene: 9. CDR3 sequence (DNA): TGTGCCAGCAGCCCTAAGACAGGGTTGGATGGCTACACCTTC. Its protein product is CASSPKTGLDGYTF. Looking up the rest from reference TRBV7-2 and TRBJ1-2 gives the full variable domain: GAGVSQSPSNKVTEKGKDVELRCDPISGHTALYWYRQSLGQGLEFLIYFQGNSAPDKSGLPSDRFSAERTGGSVSTLTIQRTQQEDSAVYLCASSPKTGLDGYTFGSGTRLTVV.

The CDR3 reads CASTRGQGAGEQFF. Here the CDR3 DNA reads TGTGCCAGCACAAGGGGACAGGGGGCAGGTGAGCAGTTCTTC. The gene calls are TRBV6-5 and TRBJ2-1; 12 bases are a match to TRBD1. With V trimmed by 7 bases and J by 9 bases, 7 bases remained unmatched. The CDR3 covers 14 residues. Germline V gene data show CDR1 as MNHEY and CDR2 as SVGAGI.

The chain joins TRBV30 to TRBJ2-2; 7 bases are a match to TRBD1. The junction had 8 bases not matched to a gene; V was cut back by 3 bases and J by 4 bases. Germline assignment: CDR1 GTSNPN and CDR2 SVGIG (reference sequence). The CDR3 spans 15 residues. The CDR3 bases are TGTGCCTGGAGCCCTTCCGGACAGGTCACCGGGGAGCTGTTTTTT. It specifies CAWSPSGQVTGELFF.

This chain joins TRBV7-3 and TRBJ2-3, with 8 bases identical to TRBD2. The CDR3 contains 15 residues. CDR1 and CDR2 (germline): SGHTA, FQGTGA. Trimming took 5 bases from V and 5 from J; bases not matched to a gene: 9. The CDR3 region has the DNA TGTGCCAGCAGCCCAGAGCGGGGGATCGGAGATACGCAGTATTTT. The encoded protein is CASSPERGIGDTQYF.

The rearrangement uses TRBV5-1 and TRBJ2-1, with TRBD1 identical over 8 bases. After removal of 0 bases from V and 3 bases from J, the junction contained 2 bases not matched to a gene. The CDR3 runs 15 residues. Germline assignment: CDR1 SGHRS and CDR2 YFSETQ. CDR3 loop: CASSLGTGNYNEQFF. CDR3 coding DNA: TGCGCCAGCAGCTTGGGGACAGGGAACTACAATGAGCAGTTCTTC.

The gene calls are TRBV11-2 and TRBJ1-1; unclear D gene. Between the trimmed V and J ends, which lost 0 bases and 6 bases, there was a span of 14 bases. The CDR3 is 15 amino acids. Germline assignment: CDR1 SGHAT and CDR2 FQNNGV. CDR3 residues: CASSLEPGVKAEAFF. The CDR3 nucleotides read TGTGCCAGCAGCTTAGAACCGGGAGTGAAAGCTGAAGCTTTCTTT.

The rearrangement uses TRBV15 and TRBJ1-5; D possibly corresponds to TRBD1 (5 bases). V was cut by 5 bases and J by 3 bases, with 14 bases left in between. Germline CDR1 and CDR2: LNHNV and YYDKDF (reference sequence). The CDR3 spans 15 residues. The CDR3 DNA reads TGTGCCACCAGCGGGGCCACAGGCTACAATCAGCCCCAGCATTTT. Protein: CATSGATGYNQPQHF.

This clone was counted a few times. The chain uses TRBV5-6 and TRBJ1-2, with TRBD1 matching 9 bases. The trim removed 4 bases at V and 4 bases at J, leaving 8 bases unmatched. Germline CDR1 and CDR2: SGHDT and YYEEEE. CDR3 length equals 15 residues. CDR3 in amino acids: CASSRLTGQGYGYTF. The CDR3 DNA follows: TGTGCCAGCAGCCGACTTACGGGACAGGGCTATGGCTACACCTTC.

The sample holds a few counts of this clone. This chain links TRBV5-1 with TRBJ2-4; D perhaps matches TRBD2 (6 bases). V was shortened by 5 bases and J by 8 bases, with 17 bases between the two germline ends. Germline CDR1 reads SGHRS; CDR2 reads YFSETQ. This CDR3 spans 14 amino acids. The CDR3 region has the DNA TGCGCCAGCAGATCCGCGGACCAGCGGGACATTCAGTACTTC. It is translated as CASRSADQRDIQYF.

This clone has a handful of counts. This chain joins TRBV7-2 and TRBJ1-2, with 7 bases that match TRBD1. Germline CDR1 is SGHTA and CDR2 is FQGNSA. CDR3 size: 15 residues. V trimming: 5 bases; J trimming: 6 bases; junction bases outside the gene matches: 12. This chain's CDR3 is CASSPFEGTVNGYTF. The CDR3 DNA follows: TGTGCCAGCAGCCCATTCGAGGGGACAGTCAATGGCTACACCTTC.

The rearrangement uses TRBV6-6 and TRBJ1-1, with 9 bases identical to TRBD1. With 4 bases clipped from V and 0 bases from J, the junction kept 6 bases outside the gene matches. The CDR3 spans 16 residues. The germline gives CDR1 MNHNY, CDR2 SVGAGI (reference sequence). This chain's CDR3 is CASSSPGTGMNTEAFF. The CDR3, as DNA: TGTGCCAGCAGTTCCCCCGGGACAGGGATGAACACTGAAGCTTTCTTT.

This clone was counted once. In DNA, the CDR3 is TGTGCCAGCAGCGTAGTCGGCAGGGGTGAATTTGGCTACACCTTC. Residues: CASSVVGRGEFGYTF. This sequence joins TRBV9 and TRBJ1-2, with D possibly TRBD1 on 6 matching bases. Germline V gene data show CDR1 as SGDLS and CDR2 as YYNGEE. The CDR3 covers 15 residues. V was clipped by 0 bases and J by 7 bases, with 16 bases between them.

There are a few counts of this clone. The J gene is TRBJ2-2, the V gene TRBV7-9; D may be TRBD2 (5 bases). This CDR3 has 15 amino acids. Trimming removed 4 bases from V and 3 bases from J, with 12 bases in between. Germline V gives CDR1 SEHNR, CDR2 FQNEAQ (reference sequence). This CDR3 reads CASSSRFGDTGELFF. CDR3 coding DNA: TGTGCCAGCAGCTCACGGTTCGGGGACACCGGGGAGCTGTTTTTT.

As for this clone: The same CDR3 also results from other DNA sequences found in this sample. The rearrangement links TRBV4-2 to TRBJ1-2; tentatively, D is TRBD1 (6 bases). Between the trimmed V and J ends, which lost 1 base and 0 bases, there was a span of 9 bases. The CDR3 covers 15 residues. CDR1 LGHNA and CDR2 YNFKEQ come from the germline V gene. CDR3 nucleotide sequence: TGTGCCAGCAGCCAAGGACAGGCCCCTAACTATGGCTACACCTTC. Protein product: CASSQGQAPNYGYTF.

The V gene is TRBV6-6, the J gene TRBJ1-2, with D uncertain. This CDR3 comprises 15 residues. Trimming removed 0 bases from V and 5 bases from J, with 13 bases in between. The germline gives CDR1 MNHNY, CDR2 SVGAGI (reference sequence). CDR3 bases: TGTGCCAGCAGTTACTCGATGGAAGGAGAATATGGCTACACCTTC. Protein sequence: CASSYSMEGEYGYTF.

The chain combines TRBV6-1 with TRBJ2-3, with TRBD2 as a possible D gene (6 bases). This CDR3 is 17 amino acids long. With 0 bases removed from V and 0 bases from J, the gap between germline ends came to 13 bases. The germline V gene encodes CDR1 MNHNS and CDR2 SASEGT. CDR3 coding DNA: TGTGCCAGCAGTGAAGCTGTGATAGCGGCTAGCACAGATACGCAGTATTTT. As protein: CASSEAVIAASTDTQYF.

This clone was counted a single time. V and J are TRBV12-5 and TRBJ2-3, with TRBD1 identical over 11 bases. Germline-derived CDR1 and CDR2 are LGHNT and FRNRAP. The CDR3 contains 17 residues. Trimming removed 3 bases from V and 2 bases from J; junction bases left unmatched: 7. In nucleotides, the CDR3 is TGTGCTAGTGGTTTCGTCCTGGGACAGGGGGACACAGATACGCAGTATTTT. Translation gives CASGFVLGQGDTDTQYF.

The chain carries TRBV5-5 and TRBJ2-7, with TRBD2 identical over 8 bases. This CDR3 is built from 16 residues. J lost 3 bases, V lost 1 base, and 9 bases had no gene match. The germline V gene encodes CDR1 SGHKS and CDR2 YYEKEE (reference sequence). Here the CDR3 reads CASSLSEAGVYYEQYF. CDR3 DNA sequence: TGTGCCAGCAGCTTGTCTGAAGCGGGGGTTTACTACGAGCAGTACTTC.

This clone is a singleton in its sample. The same CDR3 is also encoded by other DNA sequences in this sample. The chain links TRBV27 to TRBJ2-4; TRBD1 is a possible D gene (5 bases). CDR1 is MNHEY, CDR2 SMNVEV, per germline (reference sequence). Trimming cost V 5 bases and J 0 bases, with 11 bases left between them. This CDR3 is built from 15 residues. The CDR3 DNA follows: TGTGCCAGCAGTGCACGACAGATAGCCAAAAACATTCAGTACTTC. It yields the protein CASSARQIAKNIQYF.

This clone appeared a few times. The J gene is TRBJ1-4, the V gene TRBV10-2, with 11 bases that match TRBD1. The length of the CDR3 is 15 residues. V lost 3 bases, J lost 10 bases, and 7 bases stayed unmatched. The germline V gene has CDR1 WSHSY and CDR2 SAAADI. CDR3 nucleotide sequence: TGCGCCAGCAGTGATCTCCGGGACAGGGGGGGAAAACTGTTTTTT. This encodes CASSDLRDRGGKLFF.

The genes are TRBV19 and TRBJ1-1; a possible D gene is TRBD1 (5 bases). Trimming took off 0 bases at V and 0 bases at J, with 11 bases between the two ends. Germline assignment: CDR1 LNHDA and CDR2 SQIVND (reference sequence). CDR3 length equals 16 residues. The CDR3 DNA follows: TGTGCCAGTAGTATAGAGGCAGGGCCCATGAACACTGAAGCTTTCTTT. Translated: CASSIEAGPMNTEAFF.

The chain recombines TRBV6-6 with TRBJ2-7; possibly TRBD2 for D (5 bases). This CDR3 region has 15 residues. The V gene lost 5 bases and the J gene lost 0 bases, with 14 bases spanning the gap. The germline V gene has CDR1 MNHNY and CDR2 SVGAGI (reference sequence). CDR3 protein: CASSQNTGYSYEQYF. The CDR3 DNA follows: TGTGCCAGCAGTCAGAACACGGGGTACTCCTACGAGCAGTACTTC.